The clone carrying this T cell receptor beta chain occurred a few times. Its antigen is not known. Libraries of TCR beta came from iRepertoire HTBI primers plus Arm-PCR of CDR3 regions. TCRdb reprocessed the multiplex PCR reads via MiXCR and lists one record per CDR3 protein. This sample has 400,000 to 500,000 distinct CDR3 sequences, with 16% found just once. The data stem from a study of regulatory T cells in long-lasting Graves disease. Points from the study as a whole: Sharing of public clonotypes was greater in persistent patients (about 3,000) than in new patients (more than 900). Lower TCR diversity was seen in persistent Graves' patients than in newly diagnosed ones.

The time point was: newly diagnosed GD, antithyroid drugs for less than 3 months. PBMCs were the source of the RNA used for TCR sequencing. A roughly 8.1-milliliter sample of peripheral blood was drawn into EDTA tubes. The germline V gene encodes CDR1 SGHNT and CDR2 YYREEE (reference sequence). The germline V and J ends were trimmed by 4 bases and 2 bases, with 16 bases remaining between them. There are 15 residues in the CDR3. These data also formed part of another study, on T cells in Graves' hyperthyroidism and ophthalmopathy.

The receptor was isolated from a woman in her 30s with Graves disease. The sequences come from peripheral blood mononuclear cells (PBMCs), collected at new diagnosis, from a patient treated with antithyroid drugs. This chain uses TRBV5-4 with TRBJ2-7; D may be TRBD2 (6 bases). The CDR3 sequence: CASSPQGGVAYEQYF. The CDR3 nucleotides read TGTGCCAGCAGCCCCCAAGGAGGGGTCGCCTACGAGCAGTACTTC.